This TCR beta chain was recorded in a study of blood T cells in healthy people across ages. Alongside a J-beta primer mix, a sample-barcoded 5' primer served in a second PCR lasting about 6 to 11 cycles. Every sample gave at least 2.5 million paired-end reads containing CDR3. In TCRdb, the 5' RACE reads were re-called with MiXCR into one record per CDR3 protein. The repertoire consists of hundreds of thousands of distinct CDR3 sequences, with approximately 31% occurring once and the leading ten covering 15%. This clonotype was counted at least ten times. No antigen is known for it. With each sample, at least 5 micrograms of total RNA were extracted. General observations from the study: Estimated diversity, derived from one million T cells, was regarded as an underestimate. Unsorted PBMC material precluded a definitive naive versus antigen-experienced comparison.

The CDR3 consists of 13 residues. With 3 bases clipped from V and 4 bases from J, the junction kept 3 bases outside the gene matches. Germline CDR1 reads PRHDT; CDR2 reads FYEKMQ (reference sequence). Material for sequencing was blood. The rearrangement joins TRBV13 to TRBJ2-7; 7 bases line up with TRBD1. This receptor was identified in a woman of 80 years or more in good health. CDR3 nucleotides: TGTGCCAGCAGCTTGACAGGGAAGTACGAGCAGTACTTC. Its translation: CASSLTGKYEQYF.